The 9 T cell receptor beta chains below come from one sample, sequenced in a study of blood T cell repertoires in COVID-19. Clones were read by immunoSEQ multiplex PCR, and TCRdb kept only the in-frame ones, dropping some. The data show hundreds of thousands of clones, roughly nine tenths seen once. Sequencing was performed on peripheral blood. These receptors came from a man between 18 and 35 years old with active or convalescent COVID-19.

This clone was recorded a few times. V is TRBV3-1 (or the pseudogene TRBV3-2) and J is TRBJ1-2; D gene uncertain. V lost 1 base and J lost 8, with 20 bases in between. The CDR3 has 16 amino acids. From germline, CDR1 is LGHDT and CDR2 YNNKEL (reference sequence). CDR3 residues: CASSQAPREGVGGYTF. The CDR3 nucleotides read TGTGCCAGCAGCCAAGCCCCGCGAGAGGGTGTAGGCGGCTACACCTTC.

The chain carries TRBV7-2 and TRBJ1-4, with a weak D call TRBD1 (5 bases). Germline loops: CDR1 SGHTA, CDR2 FQGNSA. The CDR3 loop spans 16 amino acids. Trimming cost V 6 bases and J 3 bases, with 17 bases left between them. This CDR3 reads CASREAPGGSNEKLFF. CDR3 bases: TGTGCCAGCAGAGAGGCCCCGGGGGGGTCTAATGAAAAACTGTTTTTT.

This rearrangement joins TRBV29-1 to TRBJ1-1; 7 nucleotides agree with TRBD1. Trimming at V came to 7 bases and at J to 1 base, leaving 6 bases not matched to a gene. CDR1 and CDR2 (germline): SQVTM, ANQGSEA. The CDR3 sequence is 13 residues long. Written as DNA, the CDR3 is TGCAGCGCCATATGGACAGGGAACACTGAAGCTTTCTTT. This gives the protein CSAIWTGNTEAFF. Using reference TRBV29-1 and TRBJ1-1 for the parts outside the CDR3, the full variable domain is SAVISQKPSRDICQRGTSLTIQCQVDSQVTMMFWYRQQPGQSLTLIATANQGSEATYESGFVIDKFPISRPNLTFSTLTVSNMSPEDSSIYLCSAIWTGNTEAFFGQGTRLTVV.

The chain carries TRBV7-2 and TRBJ1-1; D is possibly TRBD1 (5 bases). Per the germline V gene, CDR1 is SGHTA and CDR2 is FQGNSA. V was cut by 7 bases and J by 5 bases, with 14 bases left in between. The CDR3 consists of 13 residues. The DNA for the CDR3 is TGTGCCAGCACCCCTCCGGGGGGGACTGAAGCTTTCTTT. Protein product: CASTPPGGTEAFF.

This chain links TRBV5-3 with TRBJ2-3; perhaps TRBD2 as D (5 bases). TRBV5-3 is an ORF; its function is uncertain. The CDR3 length is 17 residues. Trimming pared 2 bases from V and 2 bases from J, leaving 18 bases between. The chain's CDR3 is CARSFRAAVLYTDTQYF. The CDR3 DNA sequence: TGTGCCAGAAGCTTTAGAGCGGCTGTCCTTTACACAGATACGCAGTATTTT.

The CDR3 spells CASTTGLPTYNEQFF. CDR3 DNA sequence: TGTGCCAGCACCACGGGACTACCAACCTACAATGAGCAGTTCTTC. The V gene is TRBV2, the J gene TRBJ2-1; TRBD2 matches 7 bases. The germline V gene has CDR1 SNHLY and CDR2 FYNNEI. The CDR3 is 15 amino acids. With 7 bases clipped from V and 2 bases from J, the junction kept 8 bases outside the gene matches.

The gene calls are TRBV6-5 and TRBJ1-5; D unclear. V gave up 6 bases and J gave up 0 bases, with 12 bases separating them. This CDR3 contains 15 residues. Germline V gene sequence: CDR1 MNHEY, CDR2 SVGAGI. The CDR3 nucleotides read TGTGCCAGCAGCCTGATCGGGTTTAGCAATCAGCCCCAGCATTTT. Amino acid sequence: CASSLIGFSNQPQHF.

J is TRBJ1-4 and V is TRBV7-6; the D gene is possibly TRBD1 (5 bases). This CDR3 region has 14 residues. Germline loops: CDR1 SGHVS, CDR2 FNYEAQ. Between the trimmed V and J ends, which lost 6 bases and 3 bases, there was a span of 11 bases. The CDR3 region has the DNA TGTGCCAGCAGGGGGCCGACAGCTAATGAAAAACTGTTTTTT. Protein: CASRGPTANEKLFF. The full variable domain, rest sourced from reference TRBV7-6 and TRBJ1-4, is GAGVSQSPRYKVTKRGQDVALRCDPISGHVSLYWYRQALGQGPEFLTYFNYEAQQDKSGLPNDRFSAERPEGSISTLTIQRTEQRDSAMYRCASRGPTANEKLFFGSGTQLSVL.

The chain recombines TRBV7-9 with TRBJ1-5; D is undetermined. The CDR3 is made up of 11 amino acids. CDR1 is SEHNR, CDR2 FQNEAQ, per germline (reference sequence). Between the trimmed V and J ends, which lost 3 bases and 5 bases, there was a span of 2 bases. The CDR3 DNA follows: TGTGCCAGCAGCTTCTATCAGCCCCAGCATTTT. It is translated as CASSFYQPQHF.